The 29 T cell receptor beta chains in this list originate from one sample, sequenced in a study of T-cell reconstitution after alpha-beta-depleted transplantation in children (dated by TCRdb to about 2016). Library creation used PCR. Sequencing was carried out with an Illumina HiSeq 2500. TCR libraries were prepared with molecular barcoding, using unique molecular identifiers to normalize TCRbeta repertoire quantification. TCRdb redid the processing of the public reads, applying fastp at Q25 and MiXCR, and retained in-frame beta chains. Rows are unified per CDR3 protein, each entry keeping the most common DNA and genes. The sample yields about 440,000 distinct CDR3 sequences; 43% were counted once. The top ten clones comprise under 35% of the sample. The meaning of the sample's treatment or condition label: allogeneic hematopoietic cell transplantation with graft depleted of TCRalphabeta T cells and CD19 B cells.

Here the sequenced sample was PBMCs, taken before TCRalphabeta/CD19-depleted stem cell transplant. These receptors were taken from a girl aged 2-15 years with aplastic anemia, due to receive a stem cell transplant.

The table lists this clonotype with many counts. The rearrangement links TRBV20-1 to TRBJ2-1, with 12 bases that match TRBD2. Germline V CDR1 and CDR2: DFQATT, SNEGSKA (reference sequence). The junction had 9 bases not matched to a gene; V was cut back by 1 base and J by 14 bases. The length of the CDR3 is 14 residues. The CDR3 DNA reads TGCAGTGCTAGAGTCCCTCCTAGCGGGAGGGAAGAGTTCTTC. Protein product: CSARVPPSGREEFF.

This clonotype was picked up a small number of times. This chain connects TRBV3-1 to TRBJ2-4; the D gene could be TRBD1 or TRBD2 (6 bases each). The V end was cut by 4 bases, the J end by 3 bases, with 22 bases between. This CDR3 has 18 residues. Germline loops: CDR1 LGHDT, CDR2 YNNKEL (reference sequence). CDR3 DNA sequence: TGTGCCAGCAGCCCCCGTTTCTCGGGGGCTACGGTCAAAAACATTCAGTACTTC. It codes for CASSPRFSGATVKNIQYF.

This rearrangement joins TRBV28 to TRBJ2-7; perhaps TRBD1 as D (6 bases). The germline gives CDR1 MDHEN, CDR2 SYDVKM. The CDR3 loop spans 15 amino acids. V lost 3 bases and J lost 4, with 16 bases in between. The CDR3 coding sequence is TGTGCCAGCAGTTTCCCAGGGGTAAGGGGATACGAGCAGTACTTC. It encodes CASSFPGVRGYEQYF.

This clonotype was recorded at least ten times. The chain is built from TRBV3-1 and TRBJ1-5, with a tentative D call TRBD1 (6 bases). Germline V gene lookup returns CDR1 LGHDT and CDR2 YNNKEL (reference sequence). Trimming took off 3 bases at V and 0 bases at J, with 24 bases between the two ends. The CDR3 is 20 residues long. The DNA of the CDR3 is TGTGCCAGCAGCCAGATAAAGGGCCCGGGGGCGTTTGATAGCAATCAGCCCCAGCATTTT. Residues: CASSQIKGPGAFDSNQPQHF.

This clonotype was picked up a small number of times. CDR3 loop: CASSSPTGPKNIQYF. The CDR3 nucleotides read TGTGCCAGCAGTTCTCCCACGGGGCCGAAAAACATTCAGTACTTC. V gene TRBV12-3 or TRBV12-4 combines with J gene TRBJ2-4; perhaps D is TRBD1 or TRBD2 (5 bases each). Between the trimmed V and J ends, which lost 4 bases and 4 bases, there was a span of 14 bases. CDR3 length equals 15 residues.

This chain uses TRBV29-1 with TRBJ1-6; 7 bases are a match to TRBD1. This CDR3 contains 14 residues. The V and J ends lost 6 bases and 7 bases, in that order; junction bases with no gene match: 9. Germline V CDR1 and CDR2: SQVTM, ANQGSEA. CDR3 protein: CSVTTGSVNSPLHF. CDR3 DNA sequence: TGCAGCGTCACGACAGGGAGCGTAAATTCACCCCTCCACTTT.

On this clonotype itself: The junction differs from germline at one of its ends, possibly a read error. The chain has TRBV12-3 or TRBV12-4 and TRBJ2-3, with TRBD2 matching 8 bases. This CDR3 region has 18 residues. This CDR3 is CACSPRQRGRYSTDTQYF. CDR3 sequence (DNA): TGTGCCTGCAGTCCCCGACAGCGGGGGAGATATAGCACAGATACGCAGTATTTT.

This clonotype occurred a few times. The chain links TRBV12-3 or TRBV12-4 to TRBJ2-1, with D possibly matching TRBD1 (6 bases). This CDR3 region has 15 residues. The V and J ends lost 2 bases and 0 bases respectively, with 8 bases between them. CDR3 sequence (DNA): TGTGCCAGCAGTTTACGGGACACCTCCTACAATGAGCAGTTCTTC. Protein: CASSLRDTSYNEQFF.

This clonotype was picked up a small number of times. In nucleotides, the CDR3 is TGTGCCAGCAGCGTCGTCCCCTCTCGCGAGCAGTACTTC. Protein product: CASSVVPSREQYF. The chain recombines TRBV9 with TRBJ2-7; D gene unclear. The CDR3 consists of 13 residues. Deletions cut 2 bases from V and 6 bases from J, with 12 bases between. Germline CDR1 SGDLS, CDR2 YYNGEE.

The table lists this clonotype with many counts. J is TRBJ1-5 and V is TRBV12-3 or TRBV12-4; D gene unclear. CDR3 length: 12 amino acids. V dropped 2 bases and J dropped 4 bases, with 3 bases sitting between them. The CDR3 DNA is TGTGCCAGCAGTTTACGTAATCAGCCCCAGCATTTT. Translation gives CASSLRNQPQHF.

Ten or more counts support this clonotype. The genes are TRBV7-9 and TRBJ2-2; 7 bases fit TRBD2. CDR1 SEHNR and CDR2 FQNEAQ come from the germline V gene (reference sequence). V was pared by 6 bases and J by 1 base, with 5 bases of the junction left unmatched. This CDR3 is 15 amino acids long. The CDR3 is CASSTLAVNTGELFF. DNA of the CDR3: TGTGCCAGCAGTACTCTAGCGGTGAACACCGGGGAGCTGTTTTTT. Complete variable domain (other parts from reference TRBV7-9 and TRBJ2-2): DTGVSQNPRHKITKRGQNVTFRCDPISEHNRLYWYRQTLGQGPEFLTYFQNEAQLEKSRLLSDRFSAERPKGSFSTLEIQRTEQGDSAMYLCASSTLAVNTGELFFGEGSRLTVL.

CDR3 sequence: CASSYRTGRWTEAFF. In DNA form, the CDR3 reads TGCGCCAGCAGCTACCGGACAGGGAGGTGGACTGAAGCTTTCTTT. V usage is TRBV4-1 and J usage is TRBJ1-1; the match to TRBD1 covers 8 bases. CDR1 is MGHRA, CDR2 YSYEKL, per germline. There are 15 residues in the CDR3. The junction had 10 bases not matched to a gene; V was cut back by 5 bases and J by 5 bases.

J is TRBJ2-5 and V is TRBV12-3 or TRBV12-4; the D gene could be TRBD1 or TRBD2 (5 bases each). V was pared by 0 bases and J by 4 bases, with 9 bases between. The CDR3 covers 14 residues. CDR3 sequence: CASSLAFGGETQYF. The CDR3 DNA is TGTGCCAGCAGTTTAGCCTTTGGGGGAGAGACCCAGTACTTC.

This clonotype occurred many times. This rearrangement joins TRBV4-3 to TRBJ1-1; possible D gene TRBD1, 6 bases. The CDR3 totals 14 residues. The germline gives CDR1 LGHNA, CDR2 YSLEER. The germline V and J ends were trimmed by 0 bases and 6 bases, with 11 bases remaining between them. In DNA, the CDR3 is TGCGCCAGCAGCCAAGATTACAGGGCATCTGAAGCTTTCTTT. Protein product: CASSQDYRASEAFF.

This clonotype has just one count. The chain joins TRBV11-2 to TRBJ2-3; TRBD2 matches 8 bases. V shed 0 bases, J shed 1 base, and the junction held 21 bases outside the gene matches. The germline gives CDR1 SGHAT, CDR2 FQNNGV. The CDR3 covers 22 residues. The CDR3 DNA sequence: TGTGCCAGCAGCTTAGAAGGTGTCCTGGCGGGAGGCCGAGTTGGAGGCACAGATACGCAGTATTTT. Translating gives CASSLEGVLAGGRVGGTDTQYF. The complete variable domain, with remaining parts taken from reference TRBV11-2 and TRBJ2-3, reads EAGVAQSPRYKIIEKRQSVAFWCNPISGHATLYWYQQILGQGPKLLIQFQNNGVVDDSQLPKDRFSAERLKGVDSTLKIQPAKLEDSAVYLCASSLEGVLAGGRVGGTDTQYFGPGTRLTVL.

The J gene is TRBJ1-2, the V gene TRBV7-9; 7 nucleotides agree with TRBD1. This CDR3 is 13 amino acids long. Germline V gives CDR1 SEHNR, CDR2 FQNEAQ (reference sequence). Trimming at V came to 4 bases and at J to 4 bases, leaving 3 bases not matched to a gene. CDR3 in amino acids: CASSSGTVYGYTF. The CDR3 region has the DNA TGTGCCAGCAGCTCTGGGACAGTCTATGGCTACACCTTC.

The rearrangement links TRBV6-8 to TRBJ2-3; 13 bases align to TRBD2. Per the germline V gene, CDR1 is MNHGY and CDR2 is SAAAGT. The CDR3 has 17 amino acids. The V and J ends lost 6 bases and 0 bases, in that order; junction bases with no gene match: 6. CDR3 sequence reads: CASRRTSGGSSTDTQYF. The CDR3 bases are TGTGCCAGCAGGAGGACTAGCGGGGGTTCTAGCACAGATACGCAGTATTTT.

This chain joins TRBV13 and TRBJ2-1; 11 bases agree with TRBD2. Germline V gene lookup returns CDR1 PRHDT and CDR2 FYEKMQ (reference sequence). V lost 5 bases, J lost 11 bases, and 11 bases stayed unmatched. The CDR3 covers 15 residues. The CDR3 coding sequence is TGTGCCAGCAGCACAATAGGGGGACTAGCGGCAAAGCAGTTCTTC. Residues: CASSTIGGLAAKQFF. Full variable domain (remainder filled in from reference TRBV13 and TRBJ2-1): AAGVIQSPRHLIKEKRETATLKCYPIPRHDTVYWYQQGPGQDPQFLISFYEKMQSDKGSIPDRFSAQQFSDYHSELNMSSLELGDSALYFCASSTIGGLAAKQFFGPGTRLTVL.

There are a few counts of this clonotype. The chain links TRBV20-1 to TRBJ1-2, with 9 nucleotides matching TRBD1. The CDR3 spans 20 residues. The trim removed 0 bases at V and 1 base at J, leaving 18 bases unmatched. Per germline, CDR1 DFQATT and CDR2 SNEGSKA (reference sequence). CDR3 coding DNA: TGCAGTGCTAGAGATCAGGAAAATGCCGGGACAGGGCTTATTAACTATGGCTACACCTTC. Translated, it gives CSARDQENAGTGLINYGYTF.

This chain's CDR3 is CASSLRLNSDTQYF. In DNA form, the CDR3 reads TGTGCCAGCAGCTTACGGCTAAATTCAGATACGCAGTATTTT. J is TRBJ2-3 and V is TRBV5-6; D call uncertain. V was cut by 2 bases and J by 4 bases, with 11 bases left in between. The length of the CDR3 is 14 residues. Per the germline V gene, CDR1 is SGHDT and CDR2 is YYEEEE.

This chain's CDR3 is CSVKTYEQYF. For the CDR3, the DNA is TGCAGCGTAAAAACCTACGAGCAGTACTTC. The rearrangement links TRBV29-1 to TRBJ2-7; no clear D. The V gene lost 6 bases and the J gene lost 2 bases, with 5 bases spanning the gap. This CDR3 is built from 10 residues. CDR1 is SQVTM and CDR2 is ANQGSEA in the germline V gene.

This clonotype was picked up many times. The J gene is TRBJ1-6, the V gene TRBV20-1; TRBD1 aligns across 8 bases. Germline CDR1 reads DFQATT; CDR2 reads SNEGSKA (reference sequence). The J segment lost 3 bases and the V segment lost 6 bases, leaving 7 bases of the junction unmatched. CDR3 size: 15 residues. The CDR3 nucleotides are TGCAGTGCCTTGGACAGGGTAGACTATAATTCACCCCTCCACTTT. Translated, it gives CSALDRVDYNSPLHF.

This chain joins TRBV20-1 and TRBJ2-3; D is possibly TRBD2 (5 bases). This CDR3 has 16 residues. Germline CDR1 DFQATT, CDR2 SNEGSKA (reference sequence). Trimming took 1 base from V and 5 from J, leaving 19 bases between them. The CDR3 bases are TGCAGTGCTAGAGCCCAGGACTCTGCCCTCAGAGATACGCAGTATTTT. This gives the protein CSARAQDSALRDTQYF.

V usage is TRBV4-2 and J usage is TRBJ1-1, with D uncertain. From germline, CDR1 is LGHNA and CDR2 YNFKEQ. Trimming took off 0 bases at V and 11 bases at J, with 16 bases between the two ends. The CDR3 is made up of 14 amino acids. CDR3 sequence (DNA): TGTGCCAGCAGCCAAGATCAATTAGGGATGGACGCTTTCTTT. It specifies CASSQDQLGMDAFF.

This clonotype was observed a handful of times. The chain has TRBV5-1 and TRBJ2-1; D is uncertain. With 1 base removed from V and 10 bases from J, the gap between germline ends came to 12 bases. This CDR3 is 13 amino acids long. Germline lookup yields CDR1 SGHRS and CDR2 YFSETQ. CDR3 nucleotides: TGCGCCAGCAGCTTGTTTTACTCCGACGAGCAGTTCTTC. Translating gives CASSLFYSDEQFF.

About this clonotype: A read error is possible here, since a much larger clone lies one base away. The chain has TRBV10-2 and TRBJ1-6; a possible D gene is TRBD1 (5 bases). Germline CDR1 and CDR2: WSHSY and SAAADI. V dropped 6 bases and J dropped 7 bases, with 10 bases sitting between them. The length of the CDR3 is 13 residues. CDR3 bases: TGCGCCAGCAGATTGGGGGGGAATTCACCCCTCCACTTT. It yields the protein CASRLGGNSPLHF.

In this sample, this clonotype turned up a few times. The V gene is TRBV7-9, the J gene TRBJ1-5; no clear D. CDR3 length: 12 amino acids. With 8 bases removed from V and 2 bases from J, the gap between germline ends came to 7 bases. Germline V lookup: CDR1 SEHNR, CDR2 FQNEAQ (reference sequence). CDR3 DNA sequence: TGTGCCAGCGCTGTTGGCAATCAGCCCCAGCATTTT. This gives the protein CASAVGNQPQHF.

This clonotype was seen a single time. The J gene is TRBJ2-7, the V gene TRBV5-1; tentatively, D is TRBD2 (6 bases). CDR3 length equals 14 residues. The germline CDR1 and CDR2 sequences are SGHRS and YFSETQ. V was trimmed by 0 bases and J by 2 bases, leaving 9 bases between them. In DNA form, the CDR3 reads TGCGCCAGCAGCTTGGCGGGGGACGCCTACGAGCAGTACTTC. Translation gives CASSLAGDAYEQYF. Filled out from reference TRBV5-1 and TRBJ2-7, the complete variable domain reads KAGVTQTPRYLIKTRGQQVTLSCSPISGHRSVSWYQQTPGQGLQFLFEYFSETQRNKGNFPGRFSGRQFSNSRSEMNVSTLELGDSALYLCASSLAGDAYEQYFGPGTRLTVT.

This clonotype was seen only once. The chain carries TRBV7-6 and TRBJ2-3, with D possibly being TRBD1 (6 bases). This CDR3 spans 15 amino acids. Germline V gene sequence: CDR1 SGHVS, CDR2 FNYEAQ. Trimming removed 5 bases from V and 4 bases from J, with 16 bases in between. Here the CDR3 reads CASSPSQGFPDTQYF. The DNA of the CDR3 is TGTGCCAGCAGCCCGTCACAGGGTTTCCCAGATACGCAGTATTTT.